Described below is a single TCR beta chain sequence and its context. No cognate antigen has been identified for it. Base qualities are not at hand, and no much larger clone is one base apart. The collaborating institutions used their own protocols to collect whole blood in K2EDTA tubes. For TCRbeta analysis, collaborators shipped samples as frozen whole blood, isolated PBMCs, or DNA extracted from either of those sample types. This sample is part of a study of blood T cell repertoires in COVID-19 (dated by TCRdb to between 2020 and 2021). Study-wide context: Samples from collaborators originated in the United States, Italy and Spain and spanned both the acute and convalescent phases of COVID-19. The prospective study material was composed of cDNA or gDNA derived from T cells, B-cell-depleted T cells, or PBMCs. Subjects who had been exposed to COVID-19, were actively infected with it, or had recovered from it provided the deeply sampled blood TCRbeta repertoires that made up the dataset. The repertoires were released in a freely available public database meant as a resource for research on the immune response to SARS-CoV-2. The samples were drawn from two sources: the first 160 participants of the ongoing ImmuneRACE study, and over 950 subjects contributed by 6 global collaborators. A de-identified subject ID, COVID-19 status, age in years and sex were almost always included in the sample metadata. Where available, HLA class I and class II types were obtained from metadata supplied by the sample provider rather than from assay-based typing. The investigation overall reported the following: The quantity of clinical and demographic metadata differed by source and by participant and was supplied without curation.

TCRbeta CDR3 regions were amplified from genomic DNA using the immunoSEQ Assay, a bias-controlled multiplex PCR. The study's own analysis went as follows. The number of nucleated cells in each sample was estimated by amplification of reference gene primers within the assay. To quantify the absolute abundance of each unique TCRbeta CDR3 rearrangement, sequence reads were collapsed and filtered. Productive Simpson clonality was computed per sample as the square root of Simpson's diversity index over productive rearrangements. The table was pulled from immuneACCESS by TCRdb, which kept in-frame rearrangements only. Such tables lose some clones; where checked, under half of the loss comes from unresolved V genes, and the rest has no known cause. V, J and clone size are those of that table, while D and trimming were read from the DNA. The sample contains approximately 260,000 clones, less than 85% of them found a single time. Roughly 4.6% of the sample is in the top ten clones.

Via the germline V gene, CDR1 is MDHEN and CDR2 SYDVKM. V lost 6 bases and J lost 3 bases, and the count of bases not matched to a germline gene is 8. The CDR3, cysteine through phenylalanine, is 16 amino acids long. Just the 48-base CDR3 DNA is kept, in frame starting at base 1. This receptor was obtained from a woman aged 80 or older with active or convalescent COVID-19. The chain couples TRBV28 to TRBJ1-5, with 10 middle bases fitting TRBD1. Sequencing input: peripheral blood. Read as DNA, the sequence is TGTGCCAGCAGCGCAACCGGGACAGGGGCCAATCAGCCCCAGCATTTT. The resulting protein is CASSATGTGANQPQHF.